Following are 5 T cell receptor beta chains from one sample sequenced in a study of cytomegalovirus exposure and HLA in healthy donors. PCR used 60 Vbeta primers and 13 Jbeta primers. Measured with immunoSEQ multiplex PCR; TCRdb has only the in-frame clones, and not every one. The sample gives about 130,000 clones, 65% to 80% of which show up once; approximately 1.7% is in the top ten. The sample consisted of PBMCs. The receptors stem from a human donor in good health.

The chain links TRBV7-3 to TRBJ2-1, with 7 bases lining up with TRBD2. The CDR3 covers 14 residues. Germline-derived CDR1 and CDR2 are SGHTA and FQGTGA. Trimming cost V 4 bases and J 8 bases; bases outside gene matches: 8. CDR3 DNA sequence: TGTGCCAGCAGCTCCGACGACGCGGGGGATGAGCAGTTCTTC. Residues: CASSSDDAGDEQFF.

The rearrangement joins TRBV27 to TRBJ1-1; D gene uncertain. Deletions cut 11 bases from V and 0 bases from J, with 19 bases between. The germline V gene has CDR1 MNHEY and CDR2 SMNVEV (reference sequence). The CDR3 runs 15 residues. The chain's CDR3 is CARSTSIHMNTEAFF. The CDR3 nucleotides read TGTGCCCGGAGTACTTCGATACACATGAACACTGAAGCTTTCTTT.

CDR3 sequence: CASSLQAVNTEAFF. The CDR3 nucleotides are TGTGCCAGCTCACTACAGGCGGTGAACACTGAAGCTTTCTTT. This chain connects TRBV18 to TRBJ1-1; possible D gene TRBD1, 5 bases. Deletions cut 4 bases from V and 0 bases from J, with 9 bases between. Germline V gene data show CDR1 as KGHSH and CDR2 as LQKENI. This CDR3 has 14 residues.

The J gene is TRBJ2-3, the V gene TRBV7-2, with D perhaps TRBD2 (5 bases). Deletions cut 5 bases from V and 2 bases from J, with 17 bases between. The CDR3 covers 16 residues. Germline V lookup: CDR1 SGHTA, CDR2 FQGNSA. The CDR3 DNA reads TGTGCCAGCAGCCGCGTGGTGGGAGCTCCCACAGATACGCAGTATTTT. Protein: CASSRVVGAPTDTQYF.

This clone has a handful of counts. The chain recombines TRBV7-9 with TRBJ2-1; D might be TRBD2 (6 bases). Trimming took off 1 base at V and 1 base at J, with 8 bases between the two ends. Germline CDR1 and CDR2: SEHNR and FQNEAQ (reference sequence). CDR3 length: 15 amino acids. The CDR3 sequence is CASSLERVSYNEQFF. The CDR3 coding sequence is TGTGCCAGCAGCTTAGAGCGGGTGTCCTACAATGAGCAGTTCTTC.